This TCR beta chain was observed in a study of blood T cell repertoires in COVID-19 (dated by TCRdb to 2020 to 2021). With respect to the entire study: Samples from collaborators originated in the United States, Italy and Spain and spanned both the acute and convalescent phases of COVID-19. The material from the prospective study consisted of cDNA or gDNA derived from T cells, B-cell-depleted T cells, or PBMCs. Deeply sampled blood TCRbeta repertoires from subjects exposed to, actively infected with, or recovered from COVID-19 were included in the dataset. The repertoires were made available in a free public database intended to serve as a resource for research on the immune response to SARS-CoV-2. Samples came from the ongoing ImmuneRACE study (first 160 participants) plus 1,254 subjects from 6 global collaborators. The sample metadata nearly always contained a de-identified subject ID, COVID-19 status, age in years and sex. HLA class I and class II types, where available, came from metadata supplied by the sample provider rather than from assay-based typing. What the research found in general, with its limitations: How much clinical and demographic metadata was included differed by source and by participant, and the metadata was provided uncurated.

V lost 5 bases and J lost 2 bases, and the count of bases not matched to a germline gene is 3. Taken from the germline V gene, the CDR1 and CDR2 loops are SNHLY and FYNNEI. The CDR3 starts with the cysteine, ends with the phenylalanine, and has 13 residues. The retained sequence is limited to the CDR3, 39 bases, with the frame set at the first base. Remarks on this clone: Its antigen has not been determined. No much larger clone is present one base from it, and per-base qualities are unavailable.

The immunoSEQ Assay, a bias-controlled multiplex PCR, was used to amplify TCRbeta CDR3 regions from genomic DNA. The authors' analysis ran thus. Nucleated cell counts per sample were estimated from amplification of reference gene primers within the assay. Sequence reads were collapsed and filtered to measure the absolute abundance of every unique TCRbeta CDR3 rearrangement. For each sample, productive Simpson clonality was calculated by taking the square root of Simpson's diversity index across productive rearrangements. In its TCRdb copy, this immuneACCESS table keeps in-frame sequences only and misses some clones. Where compared with another copy, unresolved V genes explain less than half of these, and the others have no known cause. The DNA was the basis for D and trimming; V, J and clone size are from that table. This sample gives some 80,000 clones in total; more than 65% of them show up just once. Clones ranked in the top ten supply about 20% of the sample.

The collaborating institutions used their own protocols to collect whole blood in K2EDTA tubes. For TCRbeta analysis, collaborators shipped samples as frozen whole blood, isolated PBMCs, or DNA extracted from either of those sample types. This clonotype was obtained from a woman older than 75 with active or convalescent COVID-19. The chain employs TRBV2 and TRBJ2-7, and TRBD1 matches 7 of the central bases. Sequencing input: peripheral blood. For the CDR3, the sequence is CASSRDRTYEQYF. The DNA sequence follows: TGTGCCAGCAGTAGGGACAGAACCTACGAGCAGTACTTC.